Included here is one T cell receptor (beta chain) sequence, with context. Its antigen is as yet unknown. V lost 4 bases to trimming and J lost 1 base; unmatched junction nucleotides: 9. Germline V lookup: CDR1 SQVTM, CDR2 ANQGSEA. This CDR3 has 15 residues. These data originate in a study of shared clonotypes between healthy human individuals. Study conclusions and caveats: The sharing of roughly 5% of naive CD4 clonotypes was seen across a handful of donors. On the whole, naive subsets had larger estimated richness than memory subsets had.

Clones were read by immunoSEQ multiplex PCR, and TCRdb kept only the in-frame ones, dropping some. The table shows about 2,500,000 clones, with 85% to 95% occurring only once. Donation came from healthy HIV-negative adults that had no recent acute infections or vaccinations. Sequencing input: naive CD4+ T cells sorted from blood. Subset: CD45RA+ positively selected. The clonotype originates from a man younger than 30 in good health. V usage is TRBV29-1 and J usage is TRBJ1-1, with 7 positions matching TRBD1. CDR3 protein: CSVGVAGQANTEAFF. The CDR3 DNA follows: TGCAGCGTTGGAGTTGCCGGACAGGCGAACACTGAAGCTTTCTTT.